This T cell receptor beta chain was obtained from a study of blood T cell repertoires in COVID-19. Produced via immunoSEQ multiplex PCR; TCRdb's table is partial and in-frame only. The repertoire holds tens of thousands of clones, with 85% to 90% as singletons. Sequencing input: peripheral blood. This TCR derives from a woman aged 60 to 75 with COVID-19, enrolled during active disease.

The CDR3 sequence: CASSLQLSTGRQGAPLNYGYTF. The CDR3 nucleotides read TGCGCCAGCAGCTTGCAGTTAAGTACGGGGAGACAGGGGGCTCCCCTCAACTATGGCTACACCTTC. The chain carries TRBV5-1 and TRBJ1-2; 10 positions match TRBD1. V lost 1 base, J lost 2 bases, and 23 bases stayed unmatched. This CDR3 is 22 amino acids long. Germline V gene data show CDR1 as SGHRS and CDR2 as YFSETQ.